Below, one T cell receptor beta chain is given with its context. Its antigen has not been determined. Base qualities were left out, and no much larger clone turns up one base away. The donors were included in the validation cohort of around 120 subjects, a group kept apart from the roughly 680-subject first cohort. These data belong to a study of cytomegalovirus exposure and HLA in healthy donors (dated by TCRdb to between 2016 and 2019). With respect to the entire study: According to a later analysis, the roughly 120 validation repertoires were produced on the same platform as the 700 or so repertoires of the first cohort. The study aimed to test whether cataloging public T cell receptors could reveal signatures of past pathogen exposure. A separate validation cohort of over a hundred different subjects was used in addition to the 666-subject first cohort. The study combined high-throughput TCR immunosequencing, statistical association of individual TCRs with disease status, and machine learning to predict cytomegalovirus infection status. On the study overall, not on this receptor specifically: The classifier was reported to diagnose cytomegalovirus status with high specificity and sensitivity in both the original and validation cohorts. A later analysis found that TCRs clustered in the first cohort also tended to co-occur in the roughly 120 validation repertoires, with approximately 95% of cluster scores above 0. The study listed 150 to 200 TCR beta chains as associated with cytomegalovirus. Three of the identified cytomegalovirus-associated TCR beta chains were confirmed in vitro to be specific for cytomegalovirus antigens. A later analysis had no HLA typing for the validation cohort, so co-occurrence there was scored across all 120 repertoires. The authors suggested that the approach could potentially be extended to other disease states and immunological phenotypes. While some public TCRs were present in many individuals, most TCR sequences turned up only very rarely across donors.

Libraries were built with the immunoSEQ multiplex PCR assay. Per the original workflow: A statistical classification framework was built to diagnose cytomegalovirus status from the catalog of TCR beta chain sequences. TCRdb took this table from immuneACCESS and kept in-frame rearrangements with V and J called. Such tables lack part of the clones; where checked against another copy, unresolved V genes explain under half of the gap, and the rest is unexplained. V, J and clone size were drawn from that table, and D and trimming were deduced from the DNA. The sample contains approximately 57,000 clones, approximately 93% of them found a single time. The ten top clones hold 4.5% to 6% of the sample. For CDR1 and CDR2, the germline V gene lists KGHSH and LQKENI. Including cysteine and phenylalanine, the CDR3 has 15 amino acids. Only the CDR3 region is kept as DNA, spanning 45 bases read in frame from base 1. Cut back by 3 bases and 4 bases, the V and J ends lie 12 bases apart.

In this chain, TRBV18 is recombined with TRBJ1-4; TRBD1 could be the D gene, as 6 bases match. This receptor was identified in a woman under 30 in good health and CMV-seronegative. Sequencing was carried out using PBMCs. This receptor carries the CDR3 CASSPQGPNNEKLFF. In nucleotides, the sequence is TGTGCCAGCTCACCGCAGGGGCCTAATAATGAAAAACTGTTTTTT.